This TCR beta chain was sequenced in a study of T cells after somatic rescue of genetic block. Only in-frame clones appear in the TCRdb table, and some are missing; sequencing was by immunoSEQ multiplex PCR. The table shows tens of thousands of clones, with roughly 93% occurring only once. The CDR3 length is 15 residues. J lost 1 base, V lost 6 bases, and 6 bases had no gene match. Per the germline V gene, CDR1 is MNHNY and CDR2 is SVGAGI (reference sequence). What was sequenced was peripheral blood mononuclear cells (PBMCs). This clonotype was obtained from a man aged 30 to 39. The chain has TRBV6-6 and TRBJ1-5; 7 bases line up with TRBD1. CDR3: CASRRGLLSNQPQHF. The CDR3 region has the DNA TGTGCCAGCAGGAGGGGGCTTCTCAGCAATCAGCCCCAGCATTTT.